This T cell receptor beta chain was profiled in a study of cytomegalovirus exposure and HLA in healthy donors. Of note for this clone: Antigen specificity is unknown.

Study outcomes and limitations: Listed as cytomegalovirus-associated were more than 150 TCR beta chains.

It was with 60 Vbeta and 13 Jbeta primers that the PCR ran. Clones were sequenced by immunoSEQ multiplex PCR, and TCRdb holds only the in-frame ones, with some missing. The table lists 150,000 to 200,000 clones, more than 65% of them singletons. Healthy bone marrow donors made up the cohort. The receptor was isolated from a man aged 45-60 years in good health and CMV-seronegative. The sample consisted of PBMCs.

DNA of the CDR3: TGTGCCAGCATTCATTTTCTAACTAGCGGGGGGTACGAGCAGTACTTC. Translation: CASIHFLTSGGYEQYF. The chain combines TRBV27 with TRBJ2-7; 12 bases are a match to TRBD2. CDR1 MNHEY and CDR2 SMNVEV come from the germline V gene (reference sequence). V was clipped by 7 bases and J by 4 bases; unmatched bases: 11. This CDR3 is 16 amino acids long.